The 29 T cell receptor beta chains below all came from one sample that was sequenced in a study of Ad26.COV2.S vaccination and SARS-CoV-2 variants. Some clones are missing from TCRdb's copy, which holds only in-frame ones; the method was immunoSEQ multiplex PCR. The repertoire holds 300,000 to 350,000 clones, with just under 85% as singletons. Specified treatment: roughly 20 received Ad26.COV2.S at low or high dose, single or two shots; roughly 5 received placebo; per-sample allocation not given. Day 63 after the first injection of vaccine or placebo was the sampling time. The sequencing used peripheral blood, collected in a trial of Ad26.COV2.S vaccine versus placebo. These receptor sequences come from a person between 18 and 59 years old who received the Ad26.COV2.S COVID-19 vaccine or a placebo.

The chain carries TRBV6-1 and TRBJ1-4; the D is unclear. Trimming took 1 base from V and 1 from J, leaving 7 bases between them. The CDR3 sequence is 15 residues long. Germline V gene lookup returns CDR1 MNHNS and CDR2 SASEGT. The DNA for the CDR3 is TGTGCCAGCAGTGAAGACGGGAGAACTAATGAAAAACTGTTTTTT. Amino acids: CASSEDGRTNEKLFF.

Comment on this clone: Other nucleotide sequences in the sample specify the same CDR3. This chain joins TRBV28 and TRBJ2-7; TRBD2 is a possible D gene (6 bases). Germline loops: CDR1 MDHEN, CDR2 SYDVKM. The V gene lost 6 bases and the J gene lost 3 bases, with 15 bases spanning the gap. There are 14 residues in the CDR3. The CDR3 here is CASSTGTSYYEQYF. Written as DNA, the CDR3 is TGTGCCAGCAGCACCGGGACTTCTTACTACGAGCAGTACTTC.

This clone occurred once. The chain links TRBV2 to TRBJ1-5; D uncertain. Germline V CDR1 and CDR2: SNHLY, FYNNEI. Trimming removed 8 bases from V and 0 bases from J, with 8 bases in between. CDR3 length equals 13 residues. CDR3 bases: TGTGCCAGCGCAGCGGATAGCAATCAGCCCCAGCATTTT. Residues: CASAADSNQPQHF. Full variable domain (rest looked up from reference TRBV2 and TRBJ1-5): EPEVTQTPSHQVTQMGQEVILRCVPISNHLYFYWYRQILGQKVEFLVSFYNNEISEKSEIFDDQFSVERPDGSNFTLKIRSTKLEDSAMYFCASAADSNQPQHFGDGTRLSIL.

Concerning this clone itself: Other DNA sequences in this sample translate to the same CDR3. The chain couples TRBV5-1 to TRBJ1-2; TRBD1 aligns across 12 bases. CDR3 size: 15 residues. Trimming cost V 4 bases and J 2 bases; bases outside gene matches: 3. The germline gives CDR1 SGHRS, CDR2 YFSETQ. The CDR3 protein is CASSAGTGGNYGYTF. For the CDR3, the DNA is TGCGCCAGCAGCGCCGGGACAGGGGGCAACTATGGCTACACCTTC.

The rearrangement links TRBV20-1 to TRBJ1-5; D unresolved. Germline values: CDR1 DFQATT, CDR2 SNEGSKA (reference sequence). This CDR3 comprises 14 residues. Between the trimmed V and J ends, which lost 3 bases and 3 bases, there was a span of 12 bases. CDR3 loop: CSASGLGLNQPQHF. The CDR3 region has the DNA TGCAGTGCTAGTGGTTTAGGGCTCAATCAGCCCCAGCATTTT.

The rearrangement joins TRBV27 to TRBJ1-1; D is undetermined. Germline values: CDR1 MNHEY, CDR2 SMNVEV (reference sequence). This CDR3 is 17 amino acids long. V was clipped by 2 bases and J by 1 base, with 17 bases between them. CDR3 residues: CASSLTSSDPKNTEAFF. DNA for the CDR3: TGTGCCAGCAGTTTAACGTCATCTGATCCGAAGAACACTGAAGCTTTCTTT.

The chain recombines TRBV5-4 with TRBJ2-5, with a possible D match to TRBD2 (6 bases). The germline CDR1 and CDR2 sequences are SGHNT and YYREEE (reference sequence). The V end was cut by 5 bases, the J end by 0 bases, with 17 bases between. The CDR3 contains 16 residues. The CDR3 sequence is CASRTFSGRYQETQYF. CDR3 DNA sequence: TGTGCCAGCAGAACATTTAGCGGCCGGTACCAAGAGACCCAGTACTTC.

The chain employs TRBV3-1 (or the pseudogene TRBV3-2) and TRBJ1-2, with 8 bases identical to TRBD1. J gave up 4 bases and V 3 bases, and 7 bases lay outside the gene matches. From germline, CDR1 is LGHDT and CDR2 YNNKEL (reference sequence). There are 15 residues in the CDR3. The DNA for the CDR3 is TGTGCCAGCAGCCAGGCAGGGGGCGGCGGCTATGGCTACACCTTC. Residues: CASSQAGGGGYGYTF.

The J gene is TRBJ1-4, the V gene TRBV2; D gene ambiguous. V was cut by 3 bases and J by 7 bases, with 15 bases left in between. The CDR3 sequence is 15 residues long. Germline V gene data show CDR1 as SNHLY and CDR2 as FYNNEI. The CDR3 coding sequence is TGTGCCAGCAGTGAGACAACAGCAGGTTCTGAAAAACTGTTTTTT. Its translation: CASSETTAGSEKLFF.

The V gene is TRBV27, the J gene TRBJ1-6, with D possibly being TRBD1 (5 bases). Trimming took 7 bases from V and 0 from J, leaving 13 bases between them. Germline loops: CDR1 MNHEY, CDR2 SMNVEV (reference sequence). CDR3 length equals 16 residues. The CDR3 protein is CASTRAPSSYNSPLHF. CDR3 nucleotides: TGTGCCAGCACCAGGGCCCCCAGCTCCTATAATTCACCCCTCCACTTT.

This chain connects TRBV15 to TRBJ2-7; D is possibly TRBD1 or TRBD2 (9 bases each). CDR3 length: 16 amino acids. V lost 2 bases, J lost 3 bases, and 17 bases lay in between. Germline V gene lookup returns CDR1 LNHNV and CDR2 YYDKDF (reference sequence). For the CDR3, the DNA is TGTGCCACCAGCAGATCTAGCGGGACAGGGAGCTACGAGCAGTACTTC. Protein: CATSRSSGTGSYEQYF.

The V gene is TRBV6-1, the J gene TRBJ1-2; the match to TRBD1 covers 8 bases. The trim removed 3 bases at V and 8 bases at J, leaving 5 bases unmatched. The CDR3 has 13 residues. Germline V gene lookup returns CDR1 MNHNS and CDR2 SASEGT. CDR3 DNA: TGTGCCAGCAGTGACAGGGGGCTTTTAGGCTACACCTTC. Its translation is CASSDRGLLGYTF.

This clone was detected only once. This chain uses TRBV6-5 with TRBJ2-5; a weak D match, TRBD2 (6 bases). Germline V gene sequence: CDR1 MNHEY, CDR2 SVGAGI. Trimming left V 4 bases short and J 6 bases short, with 15 bases between. The length of the CDR3 is 14 residues. The CDR3 here is CASSFLNGGKTQYF. CDR3 sequence (DNA): TGTGCCAGCAGTTTCCTCAACGGGGGAAAGACCCAGTACTTC.

V gene TRBV11-3 combines with J gene TRBJ1-1, with D possibly TRBD1 on 6 matching bases. The CDR3 runs 14 residues. Trimming took 5 bases from V and 2 from J, leaving 12 bases between them. Per germline, CDR1 SGHNT and CDR2 YENEEA. DNA of the CDR3: TGTGCCAGCAGCCGCGGGGGGCCCAACACTGAAGCTTTCTTT. It specifies CASSRGGPNTEAFF.

The rearrangement links TRBV29-1 to TRBJ2-5, with no clear D. The germline gives CDR1 SQVTM, CDR2 ANQGSEA. CDR3 length: 14 amino acids. Trimming removed 0 bases at V and 5 bases at J, with 13 bases between. The CDR3 spells CSVEDPRVRETQYF. CDR3 in DNA: TGCAGCGTTGAAGACCCCCGGGTCAGGGAGACCCAGTACTTC.

V is TRBV27 and J is TRBJ2-4; a weak D match, TRBD2 (6 bases). Germline assignment: CDR1 MNHEY and CDR2 SMNVEV (reference sequence). V lost 6 bases and J 2 bases, leaving 11 bases between the germline ends. This CDR3 region has 14 residues. The CDR3 here is CASSPTSPKNIQYF. The CDR3 nucleotides read TGTGCCAGCAGCCCTACTAGCCCCAAAAACATTCAGTACTTC.

On this clone itself: A read error may produce the germline difference seen at one junction end. The chain has TRBV15 and TRBJ2-1; 11 positions agree with TRBD1. The CDR3 covers 16 residues. The germline V gene encodes CDR1 LNHNV and CDR2 YYDKDF (reference sequence). For the CDR3, the DNA is TGTGCCACCAGCAGAGAGAGGACAGGGGGCTACGATGAGCAGTTCTTC. Residues: CATSRERTGGYDEQFF.

The rearrangement joins TRBV9 to TRBJ2-3, with 8 nucleotides matching TRBD1. The CDR3 spans 15 residues. The V gene's germline CDR1 is SGDLS and CDR2 YYNGEE. V shed 4 bases, J shed 4 bases, and the junction held 8 bases outside the gene matches. CDR3 bases: TGTGCCAGCAGCCCCAGGGGGCAAACGTCAGATACGCAGTATTTT. Translated, it gives CASSPRGQTSDTQYF.

The genes are TRBV7-2 and TRBJ2-7; no definite D call. CDR1 is SGHTA, CDR2 FQGNSA, per germline. CDR3 size: 14 residues. Trimming left V 6 bases short and J 2 bases short, with 14 bases between. CDR3 nucleotides: TGTGCCAGCAGTTCCGGAATTTTCCCCTACGAGCAGTACTTC. This sequence encodes CASSSGIFPYEQYF.

About this clone: Other nucleotide sequences in the sample specify the same CDR3. The V call is TRBV30, the J call TRBJ2-5; D gene unclear. The CDR3 runs to 11 residues. Germline V CDR1 and CDR2: GTSNPN, SVGIG (reference sequence). V lost 0 bases to trimming and J lost 5 bases, with 4 bases between them. CDR3 DNA sequence: TGTGCCTGGAGTGTACGTGAGACCCAGTACTTC. It is translated as CAWSVRETQYF. Combining the CDR3 with reference TRBV30 and TRBJ2-5 gives the whole variable domain SQTIHQWPATLVQPVGSPLSLECTVEGTSNPNLYWYRQAAGRGLQLLFYSVGIGQISSEVPQNLSASRPQDRQFILSSKKLLLSDSGFYLCAWSVRETQYFGPGTRLLVL.

The V and J genes are TRBV5-1 and TRBJ1-4; D may be TRBD1 (5 bases). The germline gives CDR1 SGHRS, CDR2 YFSETQ. The CDR3 consists of 15 residues. Trimming cost V 4 bases and J 4 bases, with 14 bases left between them. The DNA for the CDR3 is TGCGCCAGCAGCATCTTCGGGACGGATAATGAAAAACTGTTTTTT. It encodes CASSIFGTDNEKLFF. The whole variable domain, filled in from reference TRBV5-1 and TRBJ1-4, reads KAGVTQTPRYLIKTRGQQVTLSCSPISGHRSVSWYQQTPGQGLQFLFEYFSETQRNKGNFPGRFSGRQFSNSRSEMNVSTLELGDSALYLCASSIFGTDNEKLFFGSGTQLSVL.

On this clone itself: This clone may be a read error of a much larger clone one base away. This chain connects TRBV5-1 to TRBJ1-1, with TRBD1 as a possible D gene (5 bases). The CDR3 is made up of 14 amino acids. Trimming took off 0 bases at V and 1 base at J, with 7 bases between the two ends. Germline V gene lookup returns CDR1 SGHRS and CDR2 YFSETQ. The CDR3 is CASSLEGENTEAFF. The CDR3 nucleotides are TGCGCCAGCAGCTTGGAAGGGGAGAACACTGAAGCTTTCTTT. Complete variable domain (other parts from reference TRBV5-1 and TRBJ1-1): KAGVTQTPRYLIKTRGQQVTLSCSPISGHRSVSWYQQTPGQGLQFLFEYFSETQRNKGNFPGRFSGRQFSNSRSEMNVSTLELGDSALYLCASSLEGENTEAFFGQGTRLTVV.

The V gene is TRBV6-6, the J gene TRBJ1-5; D is unresolved. Germline CDR1 MNHNY, CDR2 SVGAGI (reference sequence). The CDR3 consists of 12 residues. Trimming cost V 7 bases and J 0 bases, with 4 bases left between them. CDR3 in DNA: TGTGCCAGCAAACTTAGCAATCAGCCCCAGCATTTT. Its translation: CASKLSNQPQHF.

This chain connects TRBV2 to TRBJ1-3; tentative D call: TRBD1 (5 bases). The germline gives CDR1 SNHLY, CDR2 FYNNEI. This CDR3 has 13 amino acids. Trimming stripped 8 bases from V and 4 bases from J, with 12 bases between. The CDR3 DNA follows: TGTGCCAGCCAGCGCAGGGAGGGAAACACCATATATTTT. Amino acids: CASQRREGNTIYF. Variable domain in full (rest from reference TRBV2 and TRBJ1-3): EPEVTQTPSHQVTQMGQEVILRCVPISNHLYFYWYRQILGQKVEFLVSFYNNEISEKSEIFDDQFSVERPDGSNFTLKIRSTKLEDSAMYFCASQRREGNTIYFGEGSWLTVV.

The chain recombines TRBV6-5 with TRBJ1-2; possible D gene TRBD1, 6 bases. CDR1 and CDR2 from the germline V gene are MNHEY and SVGAGI. Trimming removed 8 bases from V and 5 bases from J, with 15 bases in between. The CDR3 is made up of 13 amino acids. CDR3 nucleotide sequence: TGTGCCAGCTGTACCGGGACACATTATGGCTACACCTTC. This encodes CASCTGTHYGYTF.

This sequence joins TRBV2 and TRBJ1-4, with no clear D. Trimming left V 2 bases short and J 2 bases short, with 12 bases between. Germline V gene sequence: CDR1 SNHLY, CDR2 FYNNEI. The CDR3 runs 16 residues. DNA of the CDR3: TGTGCCAGCAGTGAACGACCGGGAGGGACTAATGAAAAACTGTTTTTT. As protein: CASSERPGGTNEKLFF.

A few counts support this clone. V and J are TRBV6-4 and TRBJ2-3; D unresolved. In germline, CDR1 is MRHNA, CDR2 SNTAGT. The CDR3 covers 15 residues. Trimming removed 4 bases at V and 0 bases at J, with 11 bases between. For the CDR3, the DNA is TGTGCCAGCAGTGCCGAGACAACTAGCACAGATACGCAGTATTTT. It codes for CASSAETTSTDTQYF.

The chain combines TRBV5-1 with TRBJ2-7, with a weak D call TRBD2 (6 bases). This CDR3 spans 13 amino acids. Trimming removed 2 bases at V and 7 bases at J, with 13 bases between. CDR1 and CDR2 (germline): SGHRS, YFSETQ. The CDR3 spells CASSFRASEEQYF. The CDR3 DNA is TGCGCCAGCAGCTTCAGGGCTAGCGAGGAGCAGTACTTC.

In its sample, this clone was seen a few times. The genes are TRBV7-8 and TRBJ1-3; tentatively, D is TRBD1 (6 bases). V was shortened by 1 base and J by 4 bases, with 11 bases between the two germline ends. Germline CDR1 reads SGHVS; CDR2 reads FQNEAQ. There are 15 residues in the CDR3. The DNA of the CDR3 is TGTGCCAGCAGCTTAGTACAGGGTGGAGGAAACACCATATATTTT. As protein: CASSLVQGGGNTIYF.